Listed below are T cell receptor beta chains from one sample, sequenced in a study of cytomegalovirus exposure and HLA in healthy donors. TCRdb's table, derived via immunoSEQ multiplex PCR, lists solely in-frame clones and lacks some. The profile shows approximately 150,000 clones, 80% to 90% of them singletons. Sequenced material: PBMCs. All receptors come from a woman in her 40s in good health and CMV-seropositive. Each CDR3 is given with its conserved first and last residue. Each record gives: D gene, V gene, clone size, J gene, CDR3 protein, CDR3 DNA. The D gene is left open where the match is weak. Clone size is stated in some rows and not others, as once, few, many or a class when expanded.

d_gene: -; v_gene: TRBV6-1; abundance: -; j_gene: TRBJ2-3; CDR3aa: CASHWGVGDTQYF; CDR3nt: TGTGCCAGTCACTGGGGGGTAGGAGATACGCAGTATTTT
d_gene: -; v_gene: TRBV28; abundance: -; j_gene: TRBJ1-2; CDR3aa: CASSPTNDPGYGYTF; CDR3nt: TGTGCCAGCAGTCCGACAAACGATCCGGGGTATGGCTACACCTTC
d_gene: -; v_gene: TRBV4-3; abundance: -; j_gene: TRBJ2-1; CDR3aa: CASSQDIGVYNEQFF; CDR3nt: TGCGCCAGCAGCCAAGATATCGGGGTATACAATGAGCAGTTCTTC
d_gene: -; v_gene: TRBV27; abundance: -; j_gene: TRBJ2-5; CDR3aa: CASSLYSRGRETQYF; CDR3nt: TGTGCCAGCAGTTTGTATTCTCGGGGGAGAGAGACCCAGTACTTC
d_gene: TRBD1; v_gene: TRBV30; abundance: -; j_gene: TRBJ2-2; CDR3aa: CAWSVGRGLRQQSSGELFF; CDR3nt: TGTGCCTGGAGTGTAGGCAGGGGGCTCCGTCAGCAGTCATCAGGGGAGCTGTTTTTT
d_gene: TRBD2; v_gene: TRBV6-4; abundance: -; j_gene: TRBJ2-2; CDR3aa: CASSAPSGGGGELFF; CDR3nt: TGTGCCAGCAGTGCCCCCAGCGGGGGTGGCGGGGAGCTGTTTTTT
d_gene: -; v_gene: TRBV28; abundance: -; j_gene: TRBJ2-6; CDR3aa: CASSFYRGANVLTF; CDR3nt: TGTGCCAGCAGTTTCTATCGCGGGGCCAACGTCCTGACTTTC
d_gene: -; v_gene: TRBV5-8; abundance: -; j_gene: TRBJ1-3; CDR3aa: CASKNSGILSGNTIYF; CDR3nt: TGTGCCAGCAAGAACTCAGGGATACTCTCTGGAAACACCATATATTTT
d_gene: TRBD1; v_gene: TRBV5-1; abundance: -; j_gene: TRBJ2-7; CDR3aa: CASSPNRGYEQYF; CDR3nt: TGCGCCAGCAGCCCTAACAGGGGCTACGAGCAGTACTTC
d_gene: -; v_gene: TRBV9; abundance: -; j_gene: TRBJ1-1; CDR3aa: CASSVGSYGVNTEAFF; CDR3nt: TGTGCCAGCAGCGTGGGGAGTTACGGGGTGAACACTGAAGCTTTCTTT
d_gene: TRBD1; v_gene: TRBV19; abundance: -; j_gene: TRBJ1-6; CDR3aa: CASQFGTGVSSPLHF; CDR3nt: TGTGCCAGCCAATTTGGGACAGGGGTATCTTCACCCCTCCACTTT
d_gene: -; v_gene: TRBV27; abundance: once; j_gene: TRBJ2-3; CDR3aa: CASTAGTWAGADTQYF; CDR3nt: TGTGCCAGCACCGCCGGGACTTGGGCCGGAGCAGATACGCAGTATTTT
d_gene: -; v_gene: TRBV5-1; abundance: -; j_gene: TRBJ2-7; CDR3aa: CASRGAGRGLVNEQYF; CDR3nt: TGCGCCAGCAGGGGGGCCGGGCGAGGTTTAGTGAACGAGCAGTACTTC
d_gene: TRBD1; v_gene: TRBV28; abundance: -; j_gene: TRBJ1-2; CDR3aa: CASRPGQRPYGYTF; CDR3nt: TGTGCCAGCAGGCCGGGACAGAGACCCTATGGCTACACCTTC
d_gene: -; v_gene: TRBV5-1; abundance: -; j_gene: TRBJ1-3; CDR3aa: CASSDNRVAGNTIYF; CDR3nt: TGCGCCAGCAGCGATAACAGGGTCGCTGGAAACACCATATATTTT
d_gene: -; v_gene: TRBV7-2; abundance: -; j_gene: TRBJ1-1; CDR3aa: CASSLAATQNTEAFF; CDR3nt: TGTGCCAGCAGCTTAGCCGCGACACAGAACACTGAAGCTTTCTTT
d_gene: -; v_gene: TRBV25-1; abundance: -; j_gene: TRBJ2-3; CDR3aa: CASSGRGTDTQYF; CDR3nt: TGTGCCAGCAGTGGCCGGGGCACAGATACGCAGTATTTT
d_gene: -; v_gene: TRBV7-8; abundance: -; j_gene: TRBJ2-1; CDR3aa: CASSLANFPPFF; CDR3nt: TGTGCCAGCAGCTTAGCGAACTTCCCCCCGTTCTTC
d_gene: TRBD2; v_gene: TRBV6-7; abundance: once; j_gene: TRBJ2-2; CDR3aa: CASSYGERGDVSGELFF; CDR3nt: TGTGCCAGCAGTTACGGGGAGCGGGGGGATGTTTCCGGGGAGCTGTTTTTT
d_gene: -; v_gene: TRBV14; abundance: -; j_gene: TRBJ1-2; CDR3aa: CASSHLTSPANYGYTF; CDR3nt: TGTGCCAGCAGCCACCTGACAAGCCCTGCTAACTATGGCTACACCTTC
d_gene: TRBD1; v_gene: TRBV6-1; abundance: -; j_gene: TRBJ1-3; CDR3aa: CASSPGTGVENTIYF; CDR3nt: TGTGCCAGCAGCCCCGGGACAGGGGTAGAAAACACCATATATTTT
d_gene: -; v_gene: TRBV6-1; abundance: -; j_gene: TRBJ1-2; CDR3aa: CASRRDGYTF; CDR3nt: TGTGCCAGCAGAAGAGATGGCTACACCTTC
d_gene: -; v_gene: TRBV6-5; abundance: -; j_gene: TRBJ1-3; CDR3aa: CASSYARSGNTIYF; CDR3nt: TGTGCCAGCAGTTATGCGAGATCTGGAAACACCATATATTTT
d_gene: -; v_gene: TRBV11-2; abundance: -; j_gene: TRBJ2-7; CDR3aa: CASSLSGGQESYF; CDR3nt: TGTGCCAGCAGCTTAAGTGGGGGACAAGAGAGCTACTTC
d_gene: TRBD1; v_gene: TRBV6-5; abundance: -; j_gene: TRBJ1-6; CDR3aa: CASSATGGGSPLHF; CDR3nt: TGTGCCAGCAGCGCAACAGGGGGCGGTTCACCCCTCCACTTT
d_gene: TRBD2; v_gene: TRBV30; abundance: once; j_gene: TRBJ2-7; CDR3aa: CAWTLAVGDEQYF; CDR3nt: TGTGCTTGGACCCTAGCGGTCGGGGACGAGCAGTACTTC
d_gene: TRBD1; v_gene: TRBV6-6; abundance: -; j_gene: TRBJ2-5; CDR3aa: CASSYLRGPNQETQYF; CDR3nt: TGTGCCAGCAGTTACCTAAGGGGGCCCAACCAAGAGACCCAGTACTTC
d_gene: TRBD1; v_gene: TRBV6-1; abundance: once; j_gene: TRBJ2-7; CDR3aa: CASSPGTGRGEQYF; CDR3nt: TGTGCCAGCAGCCCCGGGACAGGGAGAGGCGAGCAGTACTTC
d_gene: -; v_gene: TRBV11-2; abundance: -; j_gene: TRBJ1-4; CDR3aa: CASSPWEGTNEKLFF; CDR3nt: TGTGCCAGCAGCCCCTGGGAGGGGACTAATGAAAAACTGTTTTTT
d_gene: TRBD1; v_gene: TRBV9; abundance: once; j_gene: TRBJ1-2; CDR3aa: CASSPLIGQGYGYTF; CDR3nt: TGTGCCAGCAGCCCTCTAATCGGACAGGGCTATGGCTACACCTTC
d_gene: TRBD1; v_gene: TRBV27; abundance: -; j_gene: TRBJ2-1; CDR3aa: CASSLNRGTNEQFF; CDR3nt: TGTGCCAGCAGTTTAAACAGGGGGACGAATGAGCAGTTCTTC
d_gene: TRBD1; v_gene: TRBV25-1; abundance: once; j_gene: TRBJ2-5; CDR3aa: CASRTGDKQYF; CDR3nt: TGTGCCAGCCGTACAGGGGACAAGCAGTACTTC
d_gene: -; v_gene: TRBV4-2; abundance: -; j_gene: TRBJ2-2; CDR3aa: CASSLTGELFF; CDR3nt: TGTGCCAGCAGCTTAACCGGGGAGCTGTTTTTT
d_gene: -; v_gene: TRBV30; abundance: -; j_gene: TRBJ1-5; CDR3aa: CAWTAGTFNQPQHF; CDR3nt: TGTGCCTGGACTGCCGGGACTTTTAATCAGCCCCAGCATTTT
d_gene: TRBD1; v_gene: TRBV5-4; abundance: -; j_gene: TRBJ2-7; CDR3aa: CASSLGVATGGWGEQYF; CDR3nt: TGTGCCAGCAGCTTGGGCGTCGCGACAGGGGGCTGGGGCGAGCAGTACTTC
d_gene: TRBD1; v_gene: TRBV5-8; abundance: few; j_gene: TRBJ2-5; CDR3aa: CASSLGGQNSQETQYF; CDR3nt: TGTGCCAGCAGCTTGGGGGGACAGAACTCACAAGAGACCCAGTACTTC
d_gene: -; v_gene: TRBV7-6; abundance: -; j_gene: TRBJ2-7; CDR3aa: CASSLNLGDYEQYF; CDR3nt: TGTGCCAGCAGCTTAAATTTGGGCGACTACGAGCAGTACTTC
d_gene: -; v_gene: TRBV5-3; abundance: -; j_gene: TRBJ1-3; CDR3aa: CARTSGYSGNTIYF; CDR3nt: TGTGCCAGAACATCGGGATACTCTGGAAACACCATATATTTT
d_gene: TRBD2; v_gene: TRBV9; abundance: -; j_gene: TRBJ2-3; CDR3aa: CASSVVVAGGPDTQYF; CDR3nt: TGTGCCAGCAGCGTAGTGGTAGCGGGGGGCCCAGATACGCAGTATTTT
d_gene: TRBD1; v_gene: TRBV6-1; abundance: -; j_gene: TRBJ1-1; CDR3aa: CASILDRVITEAFF; CDR3nt: TGTGCCAGCATCTTGGACAGGGTTATCACTGAAGCTTTCTTT
d_gene: -; v_gene: TRBV2; abundance: -; j_gene: TRBJ2-7; CDR3aa: CASSRDINEQYF; CDR3nt: TGTGCCAGCAGTCGGGACATAAACGAGCAGTACTTC
d_gene: TRBD1; v_gene: TRBV10-3; abundance: -; j_gene: TRBJ2-1; CDR3aa: CATNELGTGVNEQFF; CDR3nt: TGTGCCACAAACGAGCTCGGGACAGGGGTCAATGAGCAGTTCTTC
d_gene: -; v_gene: TRBV7-3; abundance: -; j_gene: TRBJ2-3; CDR3aa: CASSERGSAGRDTQYF; CDR3nt: TGTGCCAGCAGCGAACGAGGGTCCGCGGGAAGAGATACGCAGTATTTT
d_gene: -; v_gene: TRBV6-5; abundance: -; j_gene: TRBJ1-2; CDR3aa: CASSYGTNFYGYTF; CDR3nt: TGTGCCAGCAGTTACGGGACAAACTTCTATGGCTACACCTTC
d_gene: -; v_gene: TRBV10-1; abundance: -; j_gene: TRBJ2-7; CDR3aa: CASRAGTSSHEQYF; CDR3nt: TGCGCCAGCAGAGCCGGTACTTCTAGCCACGAGCAGTACTTC
d_gene: TRBD2; v_gene: TRBV10-2; abundance: -; j_gene: TRBJ2-7; CDR3aa: CASSFSGETSYEQYF; CDR3nt: TGCGCCAGCAGTTTTAGCGGGGAGACTTCCTACGAGCAGTACTTC
d_gene: TRBD2; v_gene: TRBV18; abundance: -; j_gene: TRBJ2-1; CDR3aa: CASSPGTSWENEQFF; CDR3nt: TGTGCCAGCTCACCCGGGACTAGCTGGGAGAATGAGCAGTTCTTC
d_gene: -; v_gene: TRBV21-1; abundance: few; j_gene: TRBJ1-4; CDR3aa: CASSKGEGSTNEKLFF; CDR3nt: TGTGCCAGCAGCAAAGGTGAGGGCTCAACTAATGAAAAACTGTTTTTT
d_gene: -; v_gene: TRBV5-6; abundance: -; j_gene: TRBJ2-5; CDR3aa: CASSLVQTQETQYF; CDR3nt: TGTGCCAGCAGCTTGGTACAGACACAAGAGACCCAGTACTTC
d_gene: TRBD1; v_gene: TRBV28; abundance: few; j_gene: TRBJ1-5; CDR3aa: CASRSGGQPQHF; CDR3nt: TGTGCCAGCAGGTCAGGGGGCCAGCCCCAGCATTTT
d_gene: -; v_gene: TRBV4-1; abundance: -; j_gene: TRBJ1-1; CDR3aa: CASSQLLTGSTEAFF; CDR3nt: TGCGCCAGCAGCCAACTCCTTACAGGGTCCACTGAAGCTTTCTTT
d_gene: TRBD1; v_gene: TRBV5-4; abundance: -; j_gene: TRBJ2-3; CDR3aa: CASSTGGTGRDTQYF; CDR3nt: TGTGCCAGCAGCACCGGGGGGACAGGGAGAGATACGCAGTATTTT
d_gene: -; v_gene: TRBV11-2; abundance: few; j_gene: TRBJ2-3; CDR3aa: CASSLTQSSDTQYF; CDR3nt: TGTGCCAGCAGCTTAACGCAAAGCTCAGATACGCAGTATTTT
d_gene: TRBD2; v_gene: TRBV12-5; abundance: -; j_gene: TRBJ2-5; CDR3aa: CASGLMRAGAKETQYF; CDR3nt: TGTGCTAGTGGTTTGATGCGAGCGGGGGCGAAGGAGACCCAGTACTTC
d_gene: -; v_gene: TRBV14; abundance: -; j_gene: TRBJ1-1; CDR3aa: CASSQDLRGEAFF; CDR3nt: TGTGCCAGCAGCCAAGATCTACGGGGTGAAGCTTTCTTT